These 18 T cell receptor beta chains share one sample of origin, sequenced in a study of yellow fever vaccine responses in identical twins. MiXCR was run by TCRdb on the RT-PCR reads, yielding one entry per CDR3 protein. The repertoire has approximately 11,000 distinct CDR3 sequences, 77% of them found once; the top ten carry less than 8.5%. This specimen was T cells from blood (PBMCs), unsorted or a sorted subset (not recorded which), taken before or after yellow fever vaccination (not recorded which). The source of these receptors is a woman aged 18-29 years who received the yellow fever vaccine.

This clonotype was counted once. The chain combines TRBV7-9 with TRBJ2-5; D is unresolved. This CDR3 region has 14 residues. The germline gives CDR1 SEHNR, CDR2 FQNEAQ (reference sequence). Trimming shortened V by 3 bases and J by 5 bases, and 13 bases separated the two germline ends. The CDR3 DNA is TGTGCCAGCAGCTTCCGGCTAGTAGGCGAGACCCAGTACTTC. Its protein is CASSFRLVGETQYF.

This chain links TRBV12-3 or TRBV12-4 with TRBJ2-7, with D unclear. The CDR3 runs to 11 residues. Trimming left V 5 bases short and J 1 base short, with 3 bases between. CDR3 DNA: TGTGCCAGCAGTCCATCCTACGAGCAGTACTTC. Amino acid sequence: CASSPSYEQYF.

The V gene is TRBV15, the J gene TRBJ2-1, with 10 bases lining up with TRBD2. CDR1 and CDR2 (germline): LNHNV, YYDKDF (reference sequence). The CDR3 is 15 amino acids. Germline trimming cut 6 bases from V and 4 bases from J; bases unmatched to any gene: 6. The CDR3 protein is CATSDSSGGYNEQFF. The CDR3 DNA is TGTGCCACCAGTGACTCTAGCGGGGGATACAATGAGCAGTTCTTC.

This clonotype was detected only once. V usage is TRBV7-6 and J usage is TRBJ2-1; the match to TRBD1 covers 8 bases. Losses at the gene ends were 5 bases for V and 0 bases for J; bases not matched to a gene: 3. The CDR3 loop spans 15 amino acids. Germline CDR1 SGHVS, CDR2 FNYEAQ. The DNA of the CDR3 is TGTGCCAGCAGCCAAGACAGGGGCTCCTACAATGAGCAGTTCTTC. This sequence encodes CASSQDRGSYNEQFF.

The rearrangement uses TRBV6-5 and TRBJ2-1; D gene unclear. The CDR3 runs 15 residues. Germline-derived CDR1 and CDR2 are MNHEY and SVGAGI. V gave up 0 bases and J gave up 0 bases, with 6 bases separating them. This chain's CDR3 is CASSYSISSYNEQFF. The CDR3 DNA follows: TGTGCCAGCAGTTACTCGATCAGCTCCTACAATGAGCAGTTCTTC.

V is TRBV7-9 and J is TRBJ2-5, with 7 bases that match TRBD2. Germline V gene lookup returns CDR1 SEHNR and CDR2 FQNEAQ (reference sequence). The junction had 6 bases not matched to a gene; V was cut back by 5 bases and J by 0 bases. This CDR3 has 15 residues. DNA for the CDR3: TGTGCCAGCAGCCCGGGACTACTGTACCAAGAGACCCAGTACTTC. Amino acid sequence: CASSPGLLYQETQYF.

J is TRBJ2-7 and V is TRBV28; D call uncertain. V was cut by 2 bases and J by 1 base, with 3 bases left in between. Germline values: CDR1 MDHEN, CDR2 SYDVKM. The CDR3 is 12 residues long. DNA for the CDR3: TGTGCCAGCAGTTTAGCTTCCTACGAGCAGTACTTC. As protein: CASSLASYEQYF. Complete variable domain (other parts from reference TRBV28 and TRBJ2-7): DVKVTQSSRYLVKRTGEKVFLECVQDMDHENMFWYRQDPGLGLRLIYFSYDVKMKEKGDIPEGYSVSREKKERFSLILESASTNQTSMYLCASSLASYEQYFGPGTRLTVT.

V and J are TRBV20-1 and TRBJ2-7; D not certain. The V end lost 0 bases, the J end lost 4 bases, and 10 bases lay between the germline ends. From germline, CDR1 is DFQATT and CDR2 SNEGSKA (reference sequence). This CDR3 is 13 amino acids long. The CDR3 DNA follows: TGCAGTGCTAGAGAACGCGACACATACGAGCAGTACGTC. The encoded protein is CSARERDTYEQYV.

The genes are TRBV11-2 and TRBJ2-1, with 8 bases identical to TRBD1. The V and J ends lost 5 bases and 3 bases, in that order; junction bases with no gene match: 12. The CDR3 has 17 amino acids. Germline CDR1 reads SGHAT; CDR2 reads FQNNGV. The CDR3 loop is CASSLLPGTGIYNEQFF. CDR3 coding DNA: TGTGCCAGCAGCCTCCTCCCCGGGACAGGAATCTACAATGAGCAGTTCTTC.

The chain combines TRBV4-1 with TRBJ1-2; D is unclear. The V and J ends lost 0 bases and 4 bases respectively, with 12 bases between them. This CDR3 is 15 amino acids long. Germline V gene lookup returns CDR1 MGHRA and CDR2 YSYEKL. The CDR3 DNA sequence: TGCGCCAGCAGCCAAGAATCAGAGGGATCCTATGGCTACACCTTC. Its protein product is CASSQESEGSYGYTF.

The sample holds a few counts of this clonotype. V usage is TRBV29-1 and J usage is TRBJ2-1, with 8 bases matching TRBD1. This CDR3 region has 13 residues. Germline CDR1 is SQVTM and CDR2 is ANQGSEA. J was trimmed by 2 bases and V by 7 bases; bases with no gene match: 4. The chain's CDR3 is CSARTGPYNEQFF. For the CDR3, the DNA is TGCAGCGCCCGGACAGGGCCCTACAATGAGCAGTTCTTC.

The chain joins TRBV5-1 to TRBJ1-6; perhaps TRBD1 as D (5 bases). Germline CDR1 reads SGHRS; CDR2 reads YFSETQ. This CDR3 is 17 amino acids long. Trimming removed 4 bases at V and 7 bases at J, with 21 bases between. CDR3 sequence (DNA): TGCGCCAGCAGCCTTAAGGGGACGGCCGGAAGGAATTCACCCCTCCACTTT. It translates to CASSLKGTAGRNSPLHF.

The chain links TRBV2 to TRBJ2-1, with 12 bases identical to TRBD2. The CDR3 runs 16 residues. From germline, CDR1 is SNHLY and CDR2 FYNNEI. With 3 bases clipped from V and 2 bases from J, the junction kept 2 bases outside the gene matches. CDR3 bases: TGTGCCAGCAGTGAGACTAGCGGGAGCGCCTACAATGAGCAGTTCTTC. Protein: CASSETSGSAYNEQFF.

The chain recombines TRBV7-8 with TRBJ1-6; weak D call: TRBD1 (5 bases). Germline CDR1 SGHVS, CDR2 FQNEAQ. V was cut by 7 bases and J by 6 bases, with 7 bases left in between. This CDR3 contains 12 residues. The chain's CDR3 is CASTGTNSPLHF. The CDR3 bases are TGTGCCAGCACAGGGACTAATTCACCCCTCCACTTT.

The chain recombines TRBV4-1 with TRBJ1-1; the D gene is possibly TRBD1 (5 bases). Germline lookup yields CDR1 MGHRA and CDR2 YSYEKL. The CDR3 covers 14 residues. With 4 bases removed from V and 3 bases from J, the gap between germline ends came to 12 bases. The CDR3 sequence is CASSPGPGYTEAFF. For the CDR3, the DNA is TGCGCCAGCAGCCCGGGGCCAGGGTACACTGAAGCTTTCTTT.

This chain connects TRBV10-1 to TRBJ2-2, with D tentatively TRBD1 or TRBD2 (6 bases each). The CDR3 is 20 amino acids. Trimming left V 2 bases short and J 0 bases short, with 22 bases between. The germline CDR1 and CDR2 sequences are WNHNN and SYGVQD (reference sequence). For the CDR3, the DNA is TGCGCCAGCAGTGAGCCCCTTAGGGGGGCTCTTAGTACGAACACCGGGGAGCTGTTTTTT. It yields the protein CASSEPLRGALSTNTGELFF.

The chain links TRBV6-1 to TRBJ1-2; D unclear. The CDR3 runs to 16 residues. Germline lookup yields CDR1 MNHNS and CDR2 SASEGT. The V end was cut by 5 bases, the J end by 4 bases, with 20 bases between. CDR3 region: CASSTSGEGGGYGYTF. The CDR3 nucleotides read TGTGCCAGCAGTACCTCTGGGGAGGGAGGCGGCTATGGCTACACCTTC.

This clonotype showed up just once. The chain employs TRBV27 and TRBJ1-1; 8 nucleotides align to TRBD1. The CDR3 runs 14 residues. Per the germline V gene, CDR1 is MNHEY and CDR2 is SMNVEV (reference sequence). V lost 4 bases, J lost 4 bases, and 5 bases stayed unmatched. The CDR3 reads CASSSRGRGTEAFF. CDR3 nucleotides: TGTGCCAGCAGTTCCAGGGGGCGAGGCACTGAAGCTTTCTTT.